This T cell receptor (beta chain) is drawn from a study of blood T cell repertoires in COVID-19. Study information: PBMCs, B-cell-depleted T cells, or T cells were the source of the cDNA or gDNA that made up the material.

Patients at the Seattle site were enrolled during active infection and followed longitudinally. Libraries were prepared by immunoSEQ multiplex PCR; TCRdb keeps only in-frame clonotypes and omits some of them. The repertoire includes under 400,000 clones, 89% of them detected once, and 3% to 4% sits in the top ten. The receptor was isolated from a woman aged 55-70 years with COVID-19, enrolled during active disease. The sequencing input was peripheral blood.

The CDR3 nucleotides read TGTGCCAGCAGCTTAACAGGGAGCACCGGGGAGCTGTTTTTT. It specifies CASSLTGSTGELFF. V gene TRBV7-9 combines with J gene TRBJ2-2, with a possible D match to TRBD1 (6 bases). Germline V gives CDR1 SEHNR, CDR2 FQNEAQ (reference sequence). The CDR3 contains 14 residues. V lost 2 bases and J 4 bases, leaving 8 bases between the germline ends.